The 25 T cell receptor beta chains reported below all come from one sample, sequenced in a study of blood T cell repertoires in COVID-19. Sequencing used immunoSEQ multiplex PCR; TCRdb keeps in-frame clones, though not all of them. The sample yields tens of thousands of clones, more than 60% seen once. Sequenced: peripheral blood. These receptors came from a human donor in a cohort sampled during active COVID-19.

The chain links TRBV5-6 to TRBJ2-7; D remains unclear. The CDR3 is 16 residues long. Germline CDR1 and CDR2: SGHDT and YYEEEE. The V end lost 2 bases, the J end lost 1 base, and 16 bases lay between the germline ends. This CDR3 reads CASSLLTGFRSYEQYF. The CDR3 bases are TGTGCCAGCAGCTTACTAACGGGTTTCCGTTCCTACGAGCAGTACTTC.

V is TRBV11-2 and J is TRBJ2-1, with 8 bases that match TRBD2. The CDR3 extends over 17 amino acids. J was trimmed by 0 bases and V by 1 base; bases with no gene match: 5. The germline gives CDR1 SGHAT, CDR2 FQNNGV. The CDR3 loop is CASSLGVGRGSYNEQFF. CDR3 DNA: TGTGCCAGCAGCTTAGGCGTCGGGAGGGGCTCCTACAATGAGCAGTTCTTC.

The chain couples TRBV19 to TRBJ2-5; 7 positions match TRBD1. The ends lost 1 base at V and 4 bases at J; junction bases unmatched: 6. The CDR3 covers 15 residues. CDR1 is LNHDA, CDR2 SQIVND, per germline (reference sequence). CDR3 coding DNA: TGTGCCAGTAGTATAGCCCCGACAGGGACAGAGACCCAGTACTTC. This gives the protein CASSIAPTGTETQYF.

J is TRBJ1-5 and V is TRBV6-6; D not resolved. V lost 6 bases and J lost 5, with 11 bases in between. The length of the CDR3 is 13 residues. Germline CDR1 is MNHNY and CDR2 is SVGAGI (reference sequence). CDR3 DNA sequence: TGTGCCAGCAGCACATACCAAGATCAGCCCCAGCATTTT. Its protein is CASSTYQDQPQHF.

The V and J genes are TRBV18 and TRBJ1-1; D unclear. The germline CDR1 and CDR2 sequences are KGHSH and LQKENI. The V end lost 3 bases, the J end lost 7 bases, and 12 bases lay between the germline ends. CDR3 length: 13 residues. The CDR3 sequence is CASSPLKAYEAFF. CDR3 nucleotides: TGTGCCAGCTCACCCCTAAAAGCATATGAAGCTTTCTTT.

V usage is TRBV18 and J usage is TRBJ2-1; D may be TRBD2 (6 bases). This CDR3 has 14 amino acids. Germline CDR1 reads KGHSH; CDR2 reads LQKENI. Trimming stripped 5 bases from V and 4 bases from J, with 12 bases between. CDR3 region: CASSTGTAYNEQFF. DNA for the CDR3: TGTGCCAGCTCAACCGGGACTGCGTACAATGAGCAGTTCTTC.

The genes are TRBV4-2 and TRBJ2-3, with TRBD2 matching 12 bases. CDR1 is LGHNA and CDR2 is YNFKEQ in the germline V gene. This CDR3 is built from 16 residues. J gave up 4 bases and V 1 base, and 3 bases lay outside the gene matches. The CDR3: CASSQVLAGGPDTQYF. CDR3 nucleotides: TGTGCCAGCAGCCAAGTCCTAGCGGGAGGGCCAGATACGCAGTATTTT.

This clone was observed a few times. The chain's CDR3 is CASSLGSGRGTDTQYF. CDR3 bases: TGTGCCAGCAGCTTAGGAAGCGGGAGAGGGACAGATACGCAGTATTTT. The chain employs TRBV7-3 and TRBJ2-3; 8 nucleotides match TRBD2. The germline V gene has CDR1 SGHTA and CDR2 FQGTGA. V was pared by 2 bases and J by 3 bases, with 7 bases of the junction left unmatched. The CDR3 is 16 amino acids.

V and J are TRBV6-2 or TRBV6-3 and TRBJ1-2, with D possibly TRBD1 on 5 matching bases. This CDR3 is 13 amino acids long. V was cut by 4 bases and J by 2 bases, with 8 bases left in between. Germline assignment: CDR1 MNHEY and CDR2 SVGEGT. CDR3 sequence (DNA): TGTGCCAGCAGTTGGGGCCAGAACTATGGCTACACCTTC. It specifies CASSWGQNYGYTF.

The chain employs TRBV25-1 and TRBJ1-3, with no clear D. There are 15 residues in the CDR3. Trimming took off 1 base at V and 0 bases at J, with 7 bases between the two ends. Germline CDR1 is MGHDK and CDR2 is SYGVNS. In nucleotides, the CDR3 is TGTGCCAGCAGTGAATTGGGCCTCTCTGGAAACACCATATATTTT. This sequence encodes CASSELGLSGNTIYF.

At least ten counts were recorded for this clone. J is TRBJ1-2 and V is TRBV24-1, with no clear D. The CDR3 runs to 14 residues. Between the trimmed V and J ends, which lost 2 bases and 8 bases, there was a span of 14 bases. Germline V gives CDR1 KGHDR, CDR2 SFDVKD. CDR3 sequence reads: CATSDSSDGVGYTF. The CDR3, as DNA: TGTGCCACCAGTGATTCATCGGACGGGGTGGGCTACACCTTC.

The chain couples TRBV4-1 to TRBJ1-2, with D unclear. V was cut by 6 bases and J by 2 bases, with 4 bases left in between. The CDR3 loop spans 11 amino acids. CDR1 is MGHRA and CDR2 is YSYEKL in the germline V gene. In DNA, the CDR3 is TGCGCCAGCAGAAGCAACTATGGCTACACCTTC. The encoded protein is CASRSNYGYTF.

The chain has TRBV7-9 and TRBJ1-6; a weak D match, TRBD1 (5 bases). V shed 2 bases and J shed 8 bases, with 16 bases lying between them. This CDR3 comprises 16 residues. The germline V gene has CDR1 SEHNR and CDR2 FQNEAQ (reference sequence). In nucleotides, the CDR3 is TGTGCCAGCAGCTTATCGTCGCAGGGCGTGCATTCACCCCTCCACTTT. Amino acids: CASSLSSQGVHSPLHF.

This chain uses TRBV11-2 with TRBJ2-3; 9 bases line up with TRBD1. With V trimmed by 4 bases and J by 5 bases, 1 base remained unmatched. Germline V CDR1 and CDR2: SGHAT, FQNNGV. This CDR3 is built from 13 residues. CDR3 nucleotides: TGTGCCAGCAGCTGGGACAGGGAAGATACGCAGTATTTT. Its translation: CASSWDREDTQYF.

The chain couples TRBV28 to TRBJ1-1; 8 bases map to TRBD1. The CDR3 consists of 15 residues. Germline V gives CDR1 MDHEN, CDR2 SYDVKM. V gave up 4 bases and J gave up 6 bases; unmatched junction bases: 10. CDR3 loop: CASSWTGRRVSEAFF. The DNA of the CDR3 is TGTGCCAGCAGTTGGACAGGGCGTCGGGTTTCTGAAGCTTTCTTT.

The chain has TRBV9 and TRBJ2-7; 7 nucleotides match TRBD2. The V and J ends lost 4 bases and 2 bases, in that order; junction bases with no gene match: 15. This CDR3 comprises 17 residues. Per the germline V gene, CDR1 is SGDLS and CDR2 is YYNGEE. The CDR3 protein is CASSPGRVASGPYEQYF. The CDR3 nucleotides are TGTGCCAGCAGCCCAGGACGGGTGGCTAGCGGACCCTACGAGCAGTACTTC.

This chain links TRBV7-2 with TRBJ2-7; the match to TRBD2 covers 8 bases. V lost 1 base and J lost 2; bases outside the gene matches: 4. The CDR3 loop spans 15 amino acids. The germline V gene encodes CDR1 SGHTA and CDR2 FQGNSA. DNA of the CDR3: TGTGCCAGCAGCTTAGGCACTAGCGGAACCTACGAGCAGTACTTC. This translates into CASSLGTSGTYEQYF.

The table lists this clone with a count of one. The chain is built from TRBV11-2 and TRBJ2-5, with 9 bases lining up with TRBD2. CDR3 length: 16 amino acids. Germline CDR1 is SGHAT and CDR2 is FQNNGV. With 0 bases clipped from V and 4 bases from J, the junction kept 6 bases outside the gene matches. Written as DNA, the CDR3 is TGTGCCAGCAGCTTAGACTCTAGCGGGAAGGGAGAGACCCAGTACTTC. Amino acid sequence: CASSLDSSGKGETQYF.

In DNA, the CDR3 is TGCGCCAGCATGGTGACTTGGTACAATGAGCAGTTCTTC. This gives the protein CASMVTWYNEQFF. The gene calls are TRBV10-2 and TRBJ2-1; D gene unclear. The CDR3 loop spans 13 amino acids. V lost 7 bases and J lost 4, with 11 bases in between. Germline-derived CDR1 and CDR2 are WSHSY and SAAADI.

V gene TRBV27 combines with J gene TRBJ2-1, with 10 bases that match TRBD1. The V and J ends lost 3 bases and 4 bases, in that order; junction bases with no gene match: 12. The CDR3 is made up of 18 amino acids. The germline CDR1 and CDR2 sequences are MNHEY and SMNVEV (reference sequence). CDR3: CASSFTLEPGQGYNEQFF. The CDR3 DNA is TGTGCCAGCAGTTTTACTTTGGAACCGGGACAGGGGTACAATGAGCAGTTCTTC.

This clone was observed a few times. The J gene is TRBJ2-7, the V gene TRBV7-9; D remains unclear. V shed 5 bases and J shed 2 bases, with 7 bases lying between them. This CDR3 region has 12 residues. CDR1 is SEHNR, CDR2 FQNEAQ, per germline (reference sequence). CDR3 sequence: CASSPHTYEQYF. Written as DNA, the CDR3 is TGTGCCAGCAGCCCCCACACCTACGAGCAGTACTTC.

CDR3 protein: CAISGGHGAGELFF. In DNA, the CDR3 is TGTGCCATCAGTGGAGGGCATGGGGCCGGGGAGCTGTTTTTT. The chain couples TRBV10-3 to TRBJ2-2; weak D call: TRBD2 (5 bases). V lost 4 bases and J 6 bases, leaving 12 bases between the germline ends. Germline loops: CDR1 ENHRY, CDR2 SYGVKD. This CDR3 spans 14 amino acids.

J is TRBJ2-5 and V is TRBV30; 7 bases line up with TRBD1. The CDR3 loop spans 14 amino acids. Germline V CDR1 and CDR2: GTSNPN, SVGIG (reference sequence). Unmatched junction bases numbered 7, after V lost 4 bases and J lost 2 bases. CDR3 sequence: CAWTTGALQETQYF. Written as DNA, the CDR3 is TGTGCCTGGACAACAGGGGCTCTACAAGAGACCCAGTACTTC.

Only one count was recorded for this clone. The genes are TRBV5-1 and TRBJ2-7; 11 bases are shared with TRBD2. The V gene end was trimmed by 7 bases and the J gene end by 3 bases; junction bases not matched to a gene: 9. The length of the CDR3 is 15 residues. Germline assignment: CDR1 SGHRS and CDR2 YFSETQ. CDR3 protein: CASHRSGTSGYEQYF. For the CDR3, the DNA is TGCGCCAGCCATCGCTCCGGGACTAGCGGCTACGAGCAGTACTTC.

The CDR3 DNA is TGTGCCAGCAGTCGACAGGGGGCGGGAGGGCCGTACAATGAGCAGTTCTTC. Amino acids: CASSRQGAGGPYNEQFF. This rearrangement joins TRBV2 to TRBJ2-1, with D tentatively TRBD1 (10 bases). With 5 bases removed from V and 4 bases from J, the gap between germline ends came to 21 bases. The CDR3 length is 17 residues. Germline CDR1 and CDR2: SNHLY and FYNNEI.